In its sample, the clone carrying this T cell receptor (beta chain) was seen a few times. These data belong to a study of patients and donors after allogeneic stem cell transplantation. A single record per CDR3 protein comes from TCRdb applying MiXCR to the RT-PCR reads. The sample records approximately 210,000 distinct CDR3 sequences, around 41% being singletons. This sequence was found in a human donor who was either an allogeneic HSCT recipient or a stem cell or donor lymphocyte infusion donor (not recorded which). It is not recorded whose cells these are; they may come from a transplant donor. The sample comprised blood, either unsorted or a sorted T cell fraction (not recorded which).

CDR3 loop: CASSHRDSNQPQHF. In nucleotides, the CDR3 is TGTGCCAGCTCCCACAGAGATAGCAATCAGCCCCAGCATTTT. The chain has TRBV27 and TRBJ1-5; D unresolved. V gave up 8 bases and J gave up 0 bases, with 11 bases separating them. This CDR3 region has 14 residues. Germline CDR1 MNHEY, CDR2 SMNVEV (reference sequence).